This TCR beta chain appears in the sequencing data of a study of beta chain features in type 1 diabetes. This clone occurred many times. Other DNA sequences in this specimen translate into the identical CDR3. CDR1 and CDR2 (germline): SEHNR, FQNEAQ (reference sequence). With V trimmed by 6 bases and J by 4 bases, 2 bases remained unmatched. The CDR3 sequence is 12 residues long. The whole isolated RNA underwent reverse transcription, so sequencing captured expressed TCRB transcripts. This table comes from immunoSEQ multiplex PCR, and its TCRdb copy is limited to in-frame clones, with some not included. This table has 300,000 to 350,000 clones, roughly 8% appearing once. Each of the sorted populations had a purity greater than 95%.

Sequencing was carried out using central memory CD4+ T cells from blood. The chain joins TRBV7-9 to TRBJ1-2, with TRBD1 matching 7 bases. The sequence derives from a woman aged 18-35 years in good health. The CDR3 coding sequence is TGTGCCAGCAGTCGGGACAGCTATGGCTACACCTTC. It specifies CASSRDSYGYTF.